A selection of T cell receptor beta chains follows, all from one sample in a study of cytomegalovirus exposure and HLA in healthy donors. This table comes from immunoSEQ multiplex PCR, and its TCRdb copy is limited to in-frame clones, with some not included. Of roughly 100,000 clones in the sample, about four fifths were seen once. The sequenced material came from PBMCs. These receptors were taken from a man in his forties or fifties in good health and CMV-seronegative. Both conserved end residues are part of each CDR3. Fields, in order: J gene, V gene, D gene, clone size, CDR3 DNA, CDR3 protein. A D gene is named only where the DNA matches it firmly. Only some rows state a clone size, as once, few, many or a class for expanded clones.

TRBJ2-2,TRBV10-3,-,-,TGTGCCATCAGCCATGGACAGAACACCGGGGAGCTGTTTTTT,CAISHGQNTGELFF
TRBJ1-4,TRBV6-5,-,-,TGTGCCGCCGGGCCCCGGGCGGGGCGGGAAAAACTGTTTTTT,CAAGPRAGREKLFF
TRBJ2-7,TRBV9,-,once,TGTGCCAGCAGCGTAGGGCTGGAGAGCGGACTGACGTACGAGCAGTACTTC,CASSVGLESGLTYEQYF
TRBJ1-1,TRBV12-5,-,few,TGTGCTAGTGCCCGTCGGGAGGACACTGAAGCTTTCTTT,CASARREDTEAFF
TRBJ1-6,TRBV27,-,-,TGTGCCAGCAGTTACCTTCACAGGGCCCTCCACTTT,CASSYLHRALHF
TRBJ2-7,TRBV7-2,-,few,TGTGCCAGCAGCTTTGCGATCGAGAGCTCCTACGAGCAGTACTTC,CASSFAIESSYEQYF
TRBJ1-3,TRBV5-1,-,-,TGCGCCAGCAAGGACACCTCTTCGGTCGACACCATATATTTT,CASKDTSSVDTIYF
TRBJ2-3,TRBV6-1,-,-,TGTGCCAGCAGTGAGGGGGACGGGGACTTGGGTACGCAGTATTTT,CASSEGDGDLGTQYF
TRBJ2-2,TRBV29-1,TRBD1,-,TGCAGCGCCGCTACGACAGGGGTCACCGGGGAGCTGTTTTTT,CSAATTGVTGELFF
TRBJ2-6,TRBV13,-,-,TGTGCCAGCAGCTTACTCTCTGGGGCCAACGTCCTGACTTTC,CASSLLSGANVLTF
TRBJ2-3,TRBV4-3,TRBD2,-,TGCGCCAGCAGCCAAGATGGGGGGGGCACAGATACGCAGTATTTT,CASSQDGGGTDTQYF
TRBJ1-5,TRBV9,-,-,TGTGCCAGCAGCGTAGGGCGGGGGCCAAATCAGCCCCAGCATTTT,CASSVGRGPNQPQHF
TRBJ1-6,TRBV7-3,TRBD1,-,TGTGCCAGCAGCCCAACAGGGGGCGGTTCACCCCTCCACTTT,CASSPTGGGSPLHF
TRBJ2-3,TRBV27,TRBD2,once,TGTGCCAGCCAGGGACTAGCCCGCGATACGCAGTATTTT,CASQGLARDTQYF
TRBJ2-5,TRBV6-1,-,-,TGTGCCGGAGGGATAGTAGAGACCCAGTACTTC,CAGGIVETQYF
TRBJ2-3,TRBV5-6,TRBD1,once,TGTGCCAGCAGCCCAGTTTCGCAGGGGGAGACAGATACGCAGTATTTT,CASSPVSQGETDTQYF
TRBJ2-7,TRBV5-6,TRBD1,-,TGTGCCAGCAGCAGAAGACAGGGAATAAACGAGCAGTACTTC,CASSRRQGINEQYF
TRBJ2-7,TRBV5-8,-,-,TGTGCCAGCAGCTTGGTGCAGGGGATTTCCTACGAGCAGTACTTC,CASSLVQGISYEQYF
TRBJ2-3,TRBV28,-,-,TGTGCCAGCAAAAGTTTTAGGGGCCCGGCGGCAGATACGCAGTATTTT,CASKSFRGPAADTQYF
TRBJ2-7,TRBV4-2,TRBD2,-,TGTGCCAGCAGCCACCAGGCGGGGGCTAGCGGGGGGAATCTATACGAGCAGTACTTC,CASSHQAGASGGNLYEQYF
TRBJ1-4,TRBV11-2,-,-,TGTGCCAGCAGCTTAGACCCCATCGACAGAACAACTAATGAAAAACTGTTTTTT,CASSLDPIDRTTNEKLFF
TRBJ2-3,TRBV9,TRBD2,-,TGTGCCAGCAGCGTAGCTCTGGCTAGCGGGGGGGCGGGAGATACGCAGTATTTT,CASSVALASGGAGDTQYF
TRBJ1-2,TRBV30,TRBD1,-,TGTGCCTGGAGTATCAACGGACAGGGTGGCTACACCTTC,CAWSINGQGGYTF
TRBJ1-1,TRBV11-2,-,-,TGTGCCAGCAGCTTGGGGGGACTGAAGGTTGAAGCTTTCTTT,CASSLGGLKVEAFF
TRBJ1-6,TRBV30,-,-,TGTGCCTGGCAAGGAGACAGCAATTCACCCCTCCACTTT,CAWQGDSNSPLHF
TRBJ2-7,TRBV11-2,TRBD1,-,TGTGCCAGCAGCCGGTTGACAGGGCTGGGGGAGCAGTACTTC,CASSRLTGLGEQYF
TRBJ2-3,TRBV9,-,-,TGTGCCAGCAGCGTCATACAGGAGAGCACAGATACGCAGTATTTT,CASSVIQESTDTQYF
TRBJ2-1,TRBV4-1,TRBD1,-,TGCGCCAGCAGCCAAGATATCGACAGGGGGCGGAATGAGCAGTTCTTC,CASSQDIDRGRNEQFF
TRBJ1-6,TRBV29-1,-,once,TGCAGCGTTGGGCGGGAGAAAAGTTCACCCCTCCACTTT,CSVGREKSSPLHF
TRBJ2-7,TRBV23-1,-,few,TGCGCCACCGCAGGGCCTGACGAGCAGTACTTC,CATAGPDEQYF
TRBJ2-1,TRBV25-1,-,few,TGTGCCAGCAGTGAATTGTCGGGGTCCTACAATGAGCAGTTCTTC,CASSELSGSYNEQFF
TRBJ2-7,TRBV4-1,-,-,TGCGCCAGCAGCCAAACCTGGGGAGACATTTCCTACGAGCAGTACTTC,CASSQTWGDISYEQYF
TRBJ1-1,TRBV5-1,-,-,TGCGCCAGCAGCCCCCGGACTACCGATAACCCTAACACTGAAGCTTTCTTT,CASSPRTTDNPNTEAFF
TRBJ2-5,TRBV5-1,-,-,TGCGCCAGCAGGGACAGAGATCCCCAAGAGACCCAGTACTTC,CASRDRDPQETQYF
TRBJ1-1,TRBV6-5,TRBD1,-,TGTGCCAGCAGTCGACAGGGTTTGAACACTGAAGCTTTCTTT,CASSRQGLNTEAFF
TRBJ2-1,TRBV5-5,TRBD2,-,TGTGCCAGCAGCGCCACTAGCGGGGCGGGGAATGAGCAGTTCTTC,CASSATSGAGNEQFF
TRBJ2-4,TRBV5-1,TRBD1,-,TGCGCCAGCAGCTTGGTCGAGGGACAGGGGAACGCCAAAAACATTCAGTACTTC,CASSLVEGQGNAKNIQYF
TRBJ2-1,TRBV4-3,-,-,TGCGCCAGCAGCCAAGATGGCTCGAGGTACAATGAGCAGTTCTTC,CASSQDGSRYNEQFF
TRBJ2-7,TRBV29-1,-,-,TGCAGCGTTGGACTGGGACTCTACGAGCAGTACTTC,CSVGLGLYEQYF
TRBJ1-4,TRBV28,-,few,TGTGCCACCTTCGCGGTGATAAATGAAAAACTGTTTTTT,CATFAVINEKLFF
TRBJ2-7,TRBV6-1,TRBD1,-,TGTGCCAGCAGTGCGGACCGGGACAGGGCCTACGAGCAGTACTTC,CASSADRDRAYEQYF
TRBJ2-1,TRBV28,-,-,TGTGCCAGCAGTTTTAAGAAGTTGCGGTTCTTC,CASSFKKLRFF
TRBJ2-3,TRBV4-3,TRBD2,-,TGCGCCAGCAGCCAACACGGGACTAGCGGCACAGATACGCAGTATTTT,CASSQHGTSGTDTQYF
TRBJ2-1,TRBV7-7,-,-,TGTGCCAGCAGCCCCGCGCGGGGAACTACGGATGAGCAGTTCTTC,CASSPARGTTDEQFF
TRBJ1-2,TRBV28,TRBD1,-,TGTGCCAGCAGATCAGACAGGGGCTATGGCTACACCTTC,CASRSDRGYGYTF
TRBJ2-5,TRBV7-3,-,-,TGTGCCAGCAGCTTAAATTTGGGGGCTCAGGAGACCCAGTACTTC,CASSLNLGAQETQYF
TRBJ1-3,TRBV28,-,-,TGTGCCAGCAGACCTTACAGGGTAGAAAACACCATATATTTT,CASRPYRVENTIYF
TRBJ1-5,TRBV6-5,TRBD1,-,TGTGCCAGCAGCGCCGACAGGGGTGATCAGCCCCAGCATTTT,CASSADRGDQPQHF
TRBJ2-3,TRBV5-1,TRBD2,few,TGCGCCAGCAGTTTGAGTCCCATGGGAAGCGGGGGCCGACACGCAGATACGCAGTATTTT,CASSLSPMGSGGRHADTQYF
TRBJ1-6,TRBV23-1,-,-,TGCGCCAGCTCTCCCGGGGTTGTTAATTCACCCCTCCACTTT,CASSPGVVNSPLHF